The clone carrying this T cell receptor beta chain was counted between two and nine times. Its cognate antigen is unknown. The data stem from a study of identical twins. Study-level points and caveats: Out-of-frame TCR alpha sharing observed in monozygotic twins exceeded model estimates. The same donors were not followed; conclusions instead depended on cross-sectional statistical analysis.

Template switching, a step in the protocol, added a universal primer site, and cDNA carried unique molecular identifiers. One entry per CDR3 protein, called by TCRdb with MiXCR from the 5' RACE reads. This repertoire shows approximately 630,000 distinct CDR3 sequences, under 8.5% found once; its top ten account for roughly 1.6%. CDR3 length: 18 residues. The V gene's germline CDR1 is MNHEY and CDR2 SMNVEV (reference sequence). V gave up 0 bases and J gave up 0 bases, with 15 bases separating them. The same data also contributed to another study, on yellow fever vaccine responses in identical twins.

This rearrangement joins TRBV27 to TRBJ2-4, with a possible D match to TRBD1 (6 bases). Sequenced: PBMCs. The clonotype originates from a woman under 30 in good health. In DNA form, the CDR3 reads TGTGCCAGCAGTTTATCGTTGGCGCAGGGGCTAGCCAAAAACATTCAGTACTTC. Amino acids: CASSLSLAQGLAKNIQYF.